A single sample gave rise to the 11 T cell receptor beta chains below, sequenced in a study of cytomegalovirus exposure and HLA in healthy donors. Use of 60 Vbeta and 13 Jbeta primers characterized the PCR. Repertoires were generated with immunoSEQ multiplex PCR, while TCRdb's copy carries only in-frame clones and drops some. The data hold approximately 160,000 clones, with around 78% observed a single time. The sequenced material came from PBMCs. These receptors were taken from a middle-aged man in good health and CMV-seronegative.

V gene TRBV7-2 combines with J gene TRBJ2-5, with 10 nucleotides matching TRBD2. Unmatched junction bases numbered 9, after V lost 6 bases and J lost 11 bases. The CDR3 extends over 13 amino acids. Germline V gene data show CDR1 as SGHTA and CDR2 as FQGNSA. The CDR3 region is CASSSSGSSEQYF. Here the CDR3 DNA reads TGTGCCAGCAGTTCTAGCGGGAGCTCAGAGCAGTACTTC.

A few counts support this clone. The rearrangement joins TRBV27 to TRBJ2-7; 7 bases are shared with TRBD2. The CDR3 runs 14 residues. CDR1 and CDR2 from the germline V gene are MNHEY and SMNVEV (reference sequence). Trimming removed 5 bases from V and 2 bases from J; junction bases left unmatched: 6. The CDR3 nucleotides are TGTGCCAGCAGTCCCCGACTAGCTCCCTACGAGCAGTACTTC. Protein product: CASSPRLAPYEQYF.

The V call is TRBV18, the J call TRBJ1-2; 12 bases are a match to TRBD1. The CDR3 loop spans 15 amino acids. The V segment lost 3 bases and the J segment 4 bases; nucleotides outside the gene matches: 3. The germline CDR1 and CDR2 sequences are KGHSH and LQKENI. This CDR3 reads CASSPGQGAGYGYTF. CDR3 bases: TGTGCCAGCTCACCGGGACAGGGGGCTGGCTATGGCTACACCTTC.

The chain carries TRBV10-3 and TRBJ1-2, with TRBD1 as a possible D gene (5 bases). V lost 7 bases and J 3 bases, leaving 15 bases between the germline ends. The V gene's germline CDR1 is ENHRY and CDR2 SYGVKD. This CDR3 is 14 amino acids long. The CDR3 sequence is CAITADTAYYGYTF. CDR3 nucleotides: TGTGCCATCACCGCGGACACTGCCTACTATGGCTACACCTTC.

Of note for this clone: In the same sample, other DNA sequences code for this CDR3. This rearrangement joins TRBV9 to TRBJ2-5; D is possibly TRBD2 (5 bases). The germline gives CDR1 SGDLS, CDR2 YYNGEE. V lost 3 bases, J lost 1 base, and 13 bases lay in between. This CDR3 contains 15 residues. The CDR3: CASSATSGIQETQYF. CDR3 bases: TGTGCCAGCAGCGCAACCAGCGGAATCCAAGAGACCCAGTACTTC.

This clone was picked up a small number of times. The chain joins TRBV18 to TRBJ2-3; 8 bases match TRBD2. CDR1 and CDR2 (germline): KGHSH, LQKENI. The V segment lost 4 bases and the J segment 6 bases; nucleotides outside the gene matches: 9. This CDR3 is built from 15 residues. The CDR3 reads CASSRAAGAFDTQYF. The CDR3 DNA reads as TGTGCCAGCTCACGAGCAGCGGGAGCGTTTGATACGCAGTATTTT.

The V gene is TRBV10-3, the J gene TRBJ2-5; 14 positions match TRBD2. V lost 2 bases to trimming and J lost 6 bases; unmatched junction nucleotides: 2. This CDR3 contains 15 residues. Looked up from germline, CDR1 is ENHRY and CDR2 is SYGVKD. This CDR3 is CAISEGTSGRQTQYF. The CDR3 coding sequence is TGTGCCATCAGTGAGGGGACTAGCGGGAGACAGACCCAGTACTTC.

This clone was detected a few times. The chain uses TRBV6-5 and TRBJ1-2; D may be TRBD1 (5 bases). The V gene lost 8 bases and the J gene lost 8 bases, with 15 bases spanning the gap. The CDR3 runs to 12 residues. Germline CDR1 MNHEY, CDR2 SVGAGI. The CDR3 reads CASLTGVKGYTF. Here the CDR3 DNA reads TGTGCCAGCCTCACGGGGGTTAAGGGCTACACCTTC.

This clone is a singleton in its sample. V is TRBV7-9 and J is TRBJ2-3; the D is unclear. Germline assignment: CDR1 SEHNR and CDR2 FQNEAQ (reference sequence). The V gene lost 3 bases and the J gene lost 5 bases, with 12 bases spanning the gap. The CDR3 extends over 14 amino acids. The CDR3 region is CASSLSQSVDTQYF. The CDR3 DNA follows: TGTGCCAGCAGCTTGTCCCAAAGCGTAGATACGCAGTATTTT.

The chain recombines TRBV5-1 with TRBJ1-1, with 9 nucleotides matching TRBD1. J gave up 3 bases and V 1 base, and 7 bases lay outside the gene matches. The CDR3 is 16 amino acids. Looked up from germline, CDR1 is SGHRS and CDR2 is YFSETQ. CDR3 coding DNA: TGCGCCAGCAGCTTGTCGGGACAGGGAGGGGACACTGAAGCTTTCTTT. It is translated as CASSLSGQGGDTEAFF.

This clone was recorded once. The chain joins TRBV6-5 to TRBJ2-7, with a tentative D call TRBD1 (6 bases). This CDR3 spans 14 amino acids. V was clipped by 0 bases and J by 5 bases, with 11 bases between them. CDR1 is MNHEY, CDR2 SVGAGI, per germline. The CDR3 region is CASSYSGALDEQYF. The CDR3 DNA reads TGTGCCAGCAGTTACTCGGGGGCCCTAGACGAGCAGTACTTC.